This T cell receptor (beta chain) was captured in a study of cytomegalovirus exposure and HLA in healthy donors. A few counts support this clone. The V end was cut by 0 bases, the J end by 2 bases, with 16 bases between. Germline V lookup: CDR1 SNHLY, CDR2 FYNNEI. The CDR3 runs 17 residues. The PCR was carried out with 60 Vbeta primers and 13 Jbeta primers. Sequenced by immunoSEQ multiplex PCR; TCRdb stores in-frame clones only, minus some. Here the sample spans over 90,000 clones, roughly three fifths being singletons. V usage is TRBV2 and J usage is TRBJ1-1, with D perhaps TRBD1 (5 bases). The sequence was collected from a human donor in good health. Material for sequencing was PBMCs. The CDR3 region is CASSEAFGGSLNTEAFF. The CDR3 DNA is TGTGCCAGCAGTGAAGCATTCGGGGGGTCGTTAAACACTGAAGCTTTCTTT.